The T cell receptor beta chain under discussion was sequenced for a study of cytomegalovirus exposure and HLA in healthy donors. Study at large: As an earlier analysis found, about 200 million T cells yielded 100 million to 130 million unique TCR beta sequences.

PCR primers comprised 60 Vbeta and 13 Jbeta primers. TCRdb keeps only in-frame clones here, not all; method: immunoSEQ multiplex PCR. Among approximately 170,000 clones listed, approximately 80% were seen once. Study-level points and caveats: An analysis that came later showed most CMV-associated TCR beta chains appearing HLA-restricted. In a later analysis, several top co-occurrence clusters appeared linked to parvovirus B19, influenza, CMV and Epstein-Barr virus. Most TCR sequences were seen very rarely across donors, but some public TCRs occurred in many.

On this clone: Its antigen is not known.

The germline V gene encodes CDR1 SGHNT and CDR2 YYREEE (reference sequence). This CDR3 region has 17 residues. V gave up 4 bases and J gave up 1 base, with 20 bases separating them. The TCR comes from a woman aged 45 to 65 in good health and CMV-seropositive. This chain connects TRBV5-4 to TRBJ2-5; maybe TRBD2 (5 bases). Sequencing was carried out using PBMCs. The CDR3 coding sequence is TGTGCCAGCAGCCCCAGTGCGGGCCGATCATCCCAAGAGACCCAGTACTTC. It codes for CASSPSAGRSSQETQYF.